The following is a T cell receptor (beta chain) sequence with its context. What it binds is not known. These data belong to a study of radiation and T cells in renal cell carcinoma. Treatment indicated: treatment-naive control, cytoreductive nephrectomy. The CDR3 runs 17 residues. V gave up 5 bases and J gave up 4 bases; unmatched junction bases: 9. Germline V lookup: CDR1 SGHTA, CDR2 FQGNSA. Produced via immunoSEQ multiplex PCR; TCRdb's table is partial and in-frame only. In the table there are approximately 15,000 clones, about 50% of which are singletons. General study findings and limits: Compared with controls, irradiated tumors showed greater TCR clonality.

Source: tumor tissue, taken from a patient whose treatment was nephrectomy without radiotherapy. The clonotype was recovered from a man between 40 and 49 years old with renal cell carcinoma. The genes are TRBV7-2 and TRBJ2-5; 14 bases map to TRBD2. CDR3 bases: TGTGCCAGCAGCCGACGACTAGCGGGGGGGCTTGGAGAGACCCAGTACTTC. Translating gives CASSRRLAGGLGETQYF.